This T cell receptor (beta chain) came from a study of blood T cell repertoires in COVID-19. The wider study: Samples representing acute and convalescent COVID-19 were sourced from the United States, Italy and Spain. The cDNA or gDNA used as material had been derived from T cells, B-cell-depleted T cells, or PBMCs.

Per the original data handling: Amplification of reference gene primers provided the estimated nucleated cell counts. Profiling relied on immunoSEQ multiplex PCR, and the TCRdb table lists in-frame clones only, not all of them. The V and J calls and the clone size are those of that table, but D and trimming were determined from the DNA. The data contain a few hundred thousand clones, roughly nine tenths of them seen just once; the ten biggest clones take up about 3.9%. V was shortened by 7 bases and J by 0 bases, with 14 bases between the two germline ends. The CDR3 has 15 residues. Germline CDR1 KGHDR, CDR2 SFDVKD. The Seattle site enrolled patients during active infection and followed them longitudinally.

This sequence was found in a woman aged 55-75 years with COVID-19, enrolled during active disease. The gene calls are TRBV24-1 and TRBJ1-1; no definite D call. Material for sequencing was peripheral blood. CDR3 region: CATSLVGGMNTEAFF. CDR3 nucleotide sequence: TGTGCCACCAGCCTAGTAGGCGGTATGAACACTGAAGCTTTCTTT.